A single T cell receptor beta chain is shown here with its context. Germline loops: CDR1 GTSNPN, CDR2 SVGIG (reference sequence). The CDR3 runs to 15 residues. Trimming shortened V by 2 bases and J by 2 bases, and 15 bases separated the two germline ends. Produced via immunoSEQ multiplex PCR; TCRdb's table is partial and in-frame only. The table includes approximately 530,000 clones, around 90% detected once. The record originates from a study of blood T cell repertoires in COVID-19. Enrollment of patients from Seattle took place during active infection, with longitudinal follow-up. The specimen sequenced was peripheral blood. The rearrangement uses TRBV30 and TRBJ1-2; D is uncertain. The TCR originated in a woman aged 50 to 60 with COVID-19, enrolled during active disease. The CDR3 reads CAWSSRRESNYGYTF. CDR3 DNA: TGTGCCTGGAGTTCCCGCCGGGAATCAAACTATGGCTACACCTTC.